Presented here are 6 T cell receptor beta chains from one specimen sequenced in a study of vaccination and CD4 T cells after COVID-19. This sample's treatment: 10-day PBMC culture with coronavirus spike peptide pools or control peptides (ViraFEST assay). Cultured CD4+ T cell DNA was sequenced using the Oncomine TCR Beta short-read assay. TCRdb processed the PCR reads anew with MiXCR; each CDR3 protein has one entry. The sample lists approximately 16,000 distinct CDR3 sequences, 52% occurring once. The antigens these receptors bind are not known. The material sequenced was CD4+ T cells from blood, cultured in vitro, taken before SARS-CoV-2 vaccination. The receptors here all came from a human donor who had recovered from COVID-19.

The CDR3 reads CASSDGTGGIFNSPLHF. In DNA form, the CDR3 reads TGTGCCAGCAGCGATGGGACAGGGGGTATCTTTAATTCACCCCTCCACTTT. The chain is built from TRBV6-2 or TRBV6-3 and TRBJ1-6; 11 bases match TRBD1. Germline assignment: CDR1 MNHEY and CDR2 SVGEGT. The CDR3 runs to 17 residues. The J segment lost 6 bases and the V segment lost 6 bases, leaving 10 bases of the junction unmatched.

This sequence joins TRBV6-1 and TRBJ2-7, with TRBD1 matching 8 bases. This CDR3 region has 15 residues. V lost 6 bases, J lost 1 base, and 8 bases stayed unmatched. Germline V gene data show CDR1 as MNHNS and CDR2 as SASEGT. CDR3 region: CASSEGQVPSYEQYF. DNA for the CDR3: TGTGCCAGCAGCGAGGGACAGGTGCCTTCCTACGAGCAGTACTTC.

The CDR3 DNA sequence: TGTGCCAGCAGTTTATCGACAGCCAACACTGAAGCTTTCTTT. This gives the protein CASSLSTANTEAFF. The chain employs TRBV28 and TRBJ1-1, with a possible D match to TRBD1 (5 bases). This CDR3 has 14 amino acids. V shed 1 base and J shed 2 bases, with 8 bases lying between them. Per the germline V gene, CDR1 is MDHEN and CDR2 is SYDVKM.

This rearrangement joins TRBV6-4 to TRBJ2-1; D may be TRBD2 (6 bases). CDR1 and CDR2 (germline): MRHNA, SNTAGT. The CDR3 sequence is 15 residues long. Trimming removed 1 base at V and 6 bases at J, with 13 bases between. CDR3 in amino acids: CASSDLARGSNEQFF. As DNA, the CDR3 is TGTGCCAGCAGTGACTTGGCCCGGGGGAGCAATGAGCAGTTCTTC.

Only a few counts were recorded for this clonotype. The chain is built from TRBV7-2 and TRBJ2-7, with 8 bases fitting TRBD1. This CDR3 is 16 amino acids long. Trimming took 0 bases from V and 1 from J; bases not matched to a gene: 5. Germline V gene lookup returns CDR1 SGHTA and CDR2 FQGNSA. Here the CDR3 DNA reads TGTGCCAGCAGCTTAGCGGGGGGACAGGCTTCCTACGAGCAGTACTTC. It codes for CASSLAGGQASYEQYF.

This clonotype has only a few counts. The J gene is TRBJ2-7, the V gene TRBV11-2; TRBD2 matches 10 bases. CDR3 length equals 15 residues. V lost 5 bases, J lost 4 bases, and 8 bases stayed unmatched. Germline assignment: CDR1 SGHAT and CDR2 FQNNGV. The CDR3 here is CASSPRTSGLYEQYF. Here the CDR3 DNA reads TGTGCCAGCAGCCCCCGGACTAGCGGACTATACGAGCAGTACTTC.